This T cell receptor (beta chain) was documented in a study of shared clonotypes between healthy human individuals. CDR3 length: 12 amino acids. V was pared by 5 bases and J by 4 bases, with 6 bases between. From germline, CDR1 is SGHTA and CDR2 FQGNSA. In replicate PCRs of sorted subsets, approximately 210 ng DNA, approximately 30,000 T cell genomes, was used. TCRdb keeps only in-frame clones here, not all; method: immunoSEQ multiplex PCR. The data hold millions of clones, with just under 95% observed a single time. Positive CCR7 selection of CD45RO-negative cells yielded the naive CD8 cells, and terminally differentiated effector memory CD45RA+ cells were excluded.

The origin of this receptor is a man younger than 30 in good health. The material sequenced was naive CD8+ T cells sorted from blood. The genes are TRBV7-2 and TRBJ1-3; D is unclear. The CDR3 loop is CASSLRGNTIYF. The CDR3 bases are TGTGCCAGCAGCCTCCGGGGAAACACCATATATTTT. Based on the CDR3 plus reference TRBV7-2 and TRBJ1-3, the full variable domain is GAGVSQSPSNKVTEKGKDVELRCDPISGHTALYWYRQSLGQGLEFLIYFQGNSAPDKSGLPSDRFSAERTGGSVSTLTIQRTQQEDSAVYLCASSLRGNTIYFGEGSWLTVV.